The clone carrying this T cell receptor (beta chain) was seen a few times. The antigen is unknown. This specimen comes from a study of beta chain features in type 1 diabetes. Study-wide background: The patients were much like the healthy donors in age, gender and cell yields.

Overall study findings and caveats: When VDJ junctions were examined, type 1 diabetes patients showed fewer insertions and more deletions.

The CDR3 covers 16 residues. The junction had 9 bases not matched to a gene; V was cut back by 1 base and J by 6 bases. The V gene's germline CDR1 is SGHTA and CDR2 FQGNSA. Reverse transcribing all isolated RNA meant expressed TCRB transcripts were sequenced. Generated by immunoSEQ multiplex PCR, the TCRdb table keeps only in-frame clones and is missing some. The sample includes around 180,000 clones, about 13% seen only once; the top ten take roughly 0.56%. The sample was central memory CD4+ T cells from blood. This receptor was taken from a woman under 30 in good health. The V call is TRBV7-2, the J call TRBJ2-4, with 7 nucleotides matching TRBD1. DNA for the CDR3: TGTGCCAGCAGCTTAGGGACAGGTCCCTCAGGAAACATTCAGTACTTC. Translated: CASSLGTGPSGNIQYF.